These T cell receptor beta chains were read from a single sample in a study of shared clonotypes between healthy human individuals. Some clones are missing from TCRdb's copy, which holds only in-frame ones; the method was immunoSEQ multiplex PCR. Of under 550,000 clones in the sample, 90% to 97% are singletons; the top ten hold about 0.057%. The specimen was naive CD4+ T cells sorted from blood. These receptors were collected from a woman aged 25 to 39 in good health. CDR3s include the opening cysteine and the closing phenylalanine or tryptophan. Each record gives: J gene, D gene, V gene, clone size, CDR3 protein, CDR3 DNA. D genes are given only for firm matches. Part of the rows lack a size; the others show once, few, many or a class for expanded clones.

>TRBJ2-7|NA|TRBV14|NA
CASSQERYPAAVTSYEQYF
TGTGCCAGCAGCCAAGAAAGATACCCAGCAGCGGTTACGTCCTACGAGCAGTACTTC
>TRBJ2-3|TRBD2|TRBV5-1|NA
CASSPPGLATDTQYF
TGCGCCAGCAGCCCACCGGGACTAGCGACAGATACGCAGTATTTT
>TRBJ2-5|TRBD2|TRBV14|NA
CASSLLAGGAETQYF
TGTGCCAGCAGCCTACTAGCGGGAGGAGCTGAGACCCAGTACTTC
>TRBJ2-5|NA|TRBV7-6|NA
CASSQRTAPGETQYF
TGTGCCAGCAGCCAACGGACTGCCCCAGGGGAGACCCAGTACTTC
>TRBJ2-2|NA|TRBV19|NA
CASSIGQRDTGELFF
TGTGCCAGTAGTATTGGCCAGCGGGACACCGGGGAGCTGTTTTTT
>TRBJ2-5|NA|TRBV29-1|NA
CSVDLSETQYF
TGCAGCGTTGACTTGTCAGAGACCCAGTACTTC
>TRBJ2-7|NA|TRBV10-3|NA
CAIREGTTGYEQYF
TGTGCCATCAGAGAAGGGACAACTGGCTACGAGCAGTACTTC
>TRBJ2-1|NA|TRBV9|NA
CASSVAAGSYNEQFF
TGTGCCAGCAGCGTAGCGGCCGGCTCCTACAATGAGCAGTTCTTC
>TRBJ1-5|NA|TRBV28|NA
CASRLPLGGNQPQHF
TGTGCCAGCAGGCTCCCCCTCGGGGGCAATCAGCCCCAGCATTTT
>TRBJ2-7|NA|TRBV5-1|NA
CASSLAVGGEQYF
TGCGCCAGCAGCTTGGCCGTAGGAGGCGAGCAGTACTTC
>TRBJ1-3|NA|TRBV7-3|NA
CASSLEGSSGNTIYF
TGTGCCAGCAGCTTAGAGGGGAGCTCTGGAAACACCATATATTTT
>TRBJ1-6|NA|TRBV2|NA
CASTGRGGSPLHF
TGTGCCAGCACGGGGCGCGGTGGATCACCCCTCCACTTT
>TRBJ2-1|NA|TRBV10-1|NA
CASSIGGTHNEQFF
TGCGCCAGCTCAATTGGGGGCACGCACAATGAGCAGTTCTTC
>TRBJ2-1|TRBD2|TRBV10-3|NA
CAISGTSGISYNEQFF
TGTGCCATCAGTGGGACTAGCGGGATCTCCTACAATGAGCAGTTCTTC
>TRBJ2-1|NA|TRBV4-1|NA
CATSRSSVLRDEQFF
TGCGCCACCTCGAGGTCTAGCGTCCTCCGGGATGAGCAGTTCTTC
>TRBJ2-7|NA|TRBV27|NA
CASSWRGDHEQYF
TGTGCCAGCAGTTGGCGGGGCGATCACGAGCAGTACTTC
>TRBJ2-3|TRBD2|TRBV18|NA
CASSPYIAGITDTQYF
TGTGCCAGCTCACCATATATAGCGGGCATCACAGATACGCAGTATTTT
>TRBJ1-1|TRBD1|TRBV19|NA
CASVDRGNTEAFF
TGTGCCAGCGTGGACAGGGGTAACACTGAAGCTTTCTTT
>TRBJ2-7|NA|TRBV28|NA
CASGSGAISYEQYF
TGTGCCAGCGGCTCGGGGGCCATCTCCTACGAGCAGTACTTC
>TRBJ2-3|NA|TRBV15|once
CATSLGETTDTQYF
TGTGCCACCAGCCTTGGCGAGACCACAGATACGCAGTATTTT
>TRBJ2-1|TRBD2|TRBV28|NA
CASSPRVRQGTSGSANEQFF
TGTGCCAGCAGTCCCCGGGTTCGGCAGGGGACTAGCGGGAGTGCGAATGAGCAGTTCTTC
>TRBJ2-7|TRBD2|TRBV5-1|NA
CASSLSLAGGYEQYF
TGCGCCAGCAGCTTGTCACTAGCGGGAGGGTACGAGCAGTACTTC
>TRBJ2-7|NA|TRBV29-1|once
CSVLERLVGEQYF
TGCAGCGTTCTGGAAAGGTTGGTAGGCGAGCAGTACTTC
>TRBJ2-7|TRBD2|TRBV4-1|NA
CASSQESMVWTSGYSYEQYF
TGCGCCAGCAGCCAAGAATCGATGGTGTGGACTAGCGGCTACTCCTACGAGCAGTACTTC
>TRBJ1-1|NA|TRBV28|NA
CASSLRTVLNTEAFF
TGTGCCAGCAGTTTAAGGACAGTTTTGAACACTGAAGCTTTCTTT
>TRBJ2-1|TRBD2|TRBV9|once
CASSVASAGGWSEQFF
TGTGCCAGCAGCGTAGCATCGGCGGGAGGTTGGAGTGAGCAGTTCTTC
>TRBJ2-5|TRBD2|TRBV9|NA
CASSPSLAGMETQYF
TGTGCCAGCAGCCCATCTCTAGCGGGAATGGAGACCCAGTACTTC
>TRBJ2-5|TRBD2|TRBV28|NA
CASSSGGEAKETQYF
TGTGCCAGCAGTTCTGGGGGGGAGGCCAAAGAGACCCAGTACTTC
>TRBJ1-5|TRBD1|TRBV5-1|NA
CANGTTGPSPKANQPQHF
TGCGCCAACGGTACGACAGGGCCCAGCCCCAAAGCGAATCAGCCCCAGCATTTT
>TRBJ2-1|TRBD2|TRBV7-3|NA
CASSLGLAAPYNEQFF
TGTGCCAGCAGCTTAGGGCTAGCGGCTCCCTACAATGAGCAGTTCTTC
>TRBJ2-1|NA|TRBV5-1|once
CASSLGWHSLNEQFF
TGCGCCAGCAGCCTCGGTTGGCACTCGCTGAATGAGCAGTTCTTC
>TRBJ2-5|TRBD2|TRBV30|NA
CAWGLVEETQYF
TGTGCCTGGGGACTAGTGGAAGAGACCCAGTACTTC
>TRBJ2-5|TRBD1|TRBV18|once
CASSPRQGALETQYF
TGTGCCAGCTCACCGAGACAGGGGGCCTTGGAGACCCAGTACTTC
>TRBJ2-1|TRBD2|TRBV7-7|NA
CASSQAGAGEQFF
TGTGCCAGCAGCCAGGCGGGAGCCGGTGAGCAGTTCTTC
>TRBJ2-1|TRBD1|TRBV2|NA
CASSEGDRERGNEQFF
TGTGCCAGCAGTGAGGGGGACAGGGAACGAGGCAATGAGCAGTTCTTC
>TRBJ2-7|TRBD2|TRBV5-1|NA
CASSWTPTSDNYEQYF
TGCGCCAGCAGCTGGACGCCGACTAGCGATAACTACGAGCAGTACTTC